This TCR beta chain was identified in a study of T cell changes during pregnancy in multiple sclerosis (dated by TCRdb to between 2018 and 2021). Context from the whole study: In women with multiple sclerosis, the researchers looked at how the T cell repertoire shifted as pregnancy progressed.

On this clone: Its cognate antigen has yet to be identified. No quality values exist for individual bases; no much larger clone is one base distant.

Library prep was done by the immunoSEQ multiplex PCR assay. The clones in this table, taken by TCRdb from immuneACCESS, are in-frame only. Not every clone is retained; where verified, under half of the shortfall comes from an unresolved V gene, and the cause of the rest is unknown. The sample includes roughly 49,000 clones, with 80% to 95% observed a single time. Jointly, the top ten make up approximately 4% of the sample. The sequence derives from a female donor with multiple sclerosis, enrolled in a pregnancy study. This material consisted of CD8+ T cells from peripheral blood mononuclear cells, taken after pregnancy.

The nucleotide sequence reads TGTGCCAGCAGGGGGATTGGGACAGGGTACGAAAAACTGTTTTTT. This gives the protein CASRGIGTGYEKLFF. The chain is encoded by TRBV7-2 joined to TRBJ1-4, with TRBD1 matching 9 junction bases. The germline V gene specifies SGHTA as CDR1 and FQGNSA as CDR2. The CDR3 starts with the cysteine, ends with the phenylalanine, and has 15 residues. Just the 45-base CDR3 DNA is kept, in frame starting at base 1. Ends trimmed: V by 6 bases, J by 8 bases; bases unmatched to a gene: 10.